A single sample gave rise to the 2 T cell receptor beta chains below, sequenced in a study of blood T cells in healthy people across ages. For the second PCR, which ran for about 7 to 11 cycles, a sample-barcoded 5' primer and a J-beta primer mix were used. TCRdb passed the 5' RACE reads through MiXCR, listing each CDR3 protein once. The sample carries about 1.8 million distinct CDR3 sequences, just under 50% recorded once. Sequencing was carried out using blood. Receptors originate from a woman between 35 and 50 years old in good health.

The genes are TRBV27 and TRBJ2-1, with D perhaps TRBD1 (7 bases). The CDR3 has 16 residues. V was shortened by 4 bases and J by 6 bases, with 19 bases between the two germline ends. Germline values: CDR1 MNHEY, CDR2 SMNVEV (reference sequence). The DNA of the CDR3 is TGTGCCAGCAGTTCACCAGGGGGAGGTTTAGGCAATGAGCAGTTCTTC. Amino acid sequence: CASSSPGGGLGNEQFF.

This rearrangement joins TRBV7-8 to TRBJ2-4; D is unresolved. The J call is uncertain, as TRBJ2-7 better fits the DNA end. CDR3 length: 15 amino acids. Germline V lookup: CDR1 SGHVS, CDR2 FQNEAQ. The CDR3 here is CASSPADGFSYEQYF. The CDR3, as DNA: TGTGCCAGCAGTCCGGCGGACGGGTTCTCCTACGAGCAGTACTTC.